Below are 10 T cell receptor beta chains sequenced from a single sample in a study of blood T cell repertoires in COVID-19. Clones were read by immunoSEQ multiplex PCR, and TCRdb kept only the in-frame ones, dropping some. The profile shows roughly 200,000 clones, 86% of them singletons. The sequencing sample was made of PBMCs or T cells enriched from blood (not recorded which). These receptors all come from a woman aged 25 to 39 who had been exposed to COVID-19.

This clone was observed a single time. The CDR3 reads CASSPQTGTPTNSPLHF. CDR3 nucleotide sequence: TGTGCCAGCAGCCCCCAGACAGGGACGCCGACTAATTCACCCCTCCACTTT. The chain employs TRBV7-6 and TRBJ1-6, with TRBD1 identical over 7 bases. There are 17 residues in the CDR3. The junction had 13 bases not matched to a gene; V was cut back by 5 bases and J by 6 bases. CDR1 is SGHVS and CDR2 is FNYEAQ in the germline V gene.

The V gene is TRBV11-2, the J gene TRBJ2-2, with unresolved D. Between the trimmed V and J ends, which lost 1 base and 0 bases, there was a span of 6 bases. The CDR3 consists of 15 residues. The V gene's germline CDR1 is SGHAT and CDR2 FQNNGV. The CDR3 is CASSLGLANTGELFF. The CDR3 region has the DNA TGTGCCAGCAGCTTAGGTCTAGCGAACACCGGGGAGCTGTTTTTT.

The chain is built from TRBV29-1 and TRBJ1-5; 7 bases agree with TRBD1. The CDR3 spans 13 residues. With V trimmed by 5 bases and J by 4 bases, 5 bases remained unmatched. The germline gives CDR1 SQVTM, CDR2 ANQGSEA. The CDR3 reads CSVRDRENQPQHF. For the CDR3, the DNA is TGCAGCGTTCGGGACAGAGAGAATCAGCCCCAGCATTTT.

With regard to this clone: The junction does not match germline at one end; this may be a read error. This chain uses TRBV11-2 with TRBJ2-2; no reliable D call. The germline CDR1 and CDR2 sequences are SGHAT and FQNNGV. The CDR3 runs to 15 residues. The CDR3 DNA reads as TGTGTCAGCAGCTTAACTGTTCTAGGCACCGGGGAGCTGTTTTTT. Its protein is CVSSLTVLGTGELFF.

The chain combines TRBV6-5 with TRBJ2-7, with D perhaps TRBD1 (5 bases). With 2 bases removed from V and 4 bases from J, the gap between germline ends came to 15 bases. CDR1 and CDR2 (germline): MNHEY, SVGAGI. CDR3 size: 15 residues. The CDR3 reads CASSYLPGHGYEQYF. The CDR3 DNA follows: TGTGCCAGCAGTTACCTTCCAGGGCACGGTTACGAGCAGTACTTC.

V is TRBV7-9 and J is TRBJ2-1, with D tentatively TRBD2 (7 bases). V was cut by 7 bases and J by 0 bases, with 19 bases left in between. There are 17 residues in the CDR3. Germline assignment: CDR1 SEHNR and CDR2 FQNEAQ (reference sequence). The CDR3 DNA reads TGTGCCAGCATCACTACGGGGGGCACCAGCTCCTACAATGAGCAGTTCTTC. Residues: CASITTGGTSSYNEQFF.

The genes are TRBV15 and TRBJ1-5; D unresolved. Per germline, CDR1 LNHNV and CDR2 YYDKDF (reference sequence). CDR3 length: 13 residues. V lost 7 bases and J lost 5, with 12 bases in between. As DNA, the CDR3 is TGTGCCACCACCGACATATTGGATCAGCCCCAGCATTTT. Encoded protein: CATTDILDQPQHF.

The chain carries TRBV7-2 and TRBJ2-1; 10 bases align to TRBD1. CDR3 size: 18 residues. Germline loops: CDR1 SGHTA, CDR2 FQGNSA. V was clipped by 8 bases and J by 9 bases; unmatched bases: 22. CDR3 sequence: CASGDRGHYLGTAIEQFF. CDR3 bases: TGTGCCAGCGGCGACAGGGGGCATTATCTTGGGACTGCTATTGAGCAGTTCTTC.

This chain joins TRBV18 and TRBJ1-2; TRBD1 agrees at 7 bases. The ends lost 3 bases at V and 4 bases at J; junction bases unmatched: 2. CDR3 length: 13 residues. The germline V gene encodes CDR1 KGHSH and CDR2 LQKENI. The CDR3 coding sequence is TGTGCCAGCTCACCGGACAGGATCTATGGCTACACCTTC. Its translation is CASSPDRIYGYTF.

The chain has TRBV7-9 and TRBJ2-1; 9 bases fit TRBD2. From germline, CDR1 is SEHNR and CDR2 FQNEAQ (reference sequence). Trimming took 10 bases from V and 9 from J; bases not matched to a gene: 13. The length of the CDR3 is 14 residues. CDR3 coding DNA: TGTGCCACGCGGGCGGGGGGGCCTGGTAGTGAGCAGTTCTTC. It is translated as CATRAGGPGSEQFF.